This T cell receptor (beta chain) stems from a study of T-cell reconstitution after alpha-beta-depleted transplantation in children. Trimming removed 5 bases from V and 5 bases from J; junction bases left unmatched: 6. Germline CDR1 reads MNHNY; CDR2 reads SVGAGI (reference sequence). CDR3 length equals 13 residues. The TCRbeta library incorporated unique molecular identifiers. MiXCR was run by TCRdb on the PCR reads, yielding one entry per CDR3 protein. The sample contains about 580,000 distinct CDR3 sequences, roughly 30% of which appear only once. This material consisted of PBMCs, taken before TCRalphabeta/CD19-depleted stem cell transplant. The V and J genes are TRBV6-6 and TRBJ2-7, with 7 nucleotides matching TRBD2. The clonotype originates from a boy in the first two years of life with Wiskott-Aldrich syndrome, due to receive a stem cell transplant. CDR3 coding DNA: TGTGCCAGCAGTCGGGACTATAGTAACGAGCAGTACTTC. This sequence encodes CASSRDYSNEQYF.